This entry lists 8 T cell receptor beta chains sequenced from one sample in a study of CD8 T cells in ankylosing spondylitis. No antigen has been assigned to these receptors. Study-wide points: Seemingly characteristic of ankylosing spondylitis blood was a TCR beta motif consisting of several highly homologous variants.

MiXCR, run by TCRdb on the 5' RACE reads, gives a single entry per CDR3 protein. This table holds some 800,000 distinct CDR3 sequences, approximately 10% found once. Input material: blood, either unsorted or a sorted T cell fraction (not recorded which). Every receptor here comes from a male donor with ankylosing spondylitis.

The genes are TRBV20-1 and TRBJ2-2; 13 bases are a match to TRBD2. The CDR3 covers 15 residues. V dropped 1 base and J dropped 8; count of bases not matched to a gene: 4. Germline CDR1 reads DFQATT; CDR2 reads SNEGSKA (reference sequence). In nucleotides, the CDR3 is TGCAGTGCTAGAGCCCGACTAGCGGGAGGTGGGGAGCTGTTTTTT. This translates into CSARARLAGGGELFF.

The chain carries TRBV20-1 and TRBJ1-1, with 9 bases aligning to TRBD1. The CDR3 covers 14 residues. Per germline, CDR1 DFQATT and CDR2 SNEGSKA (reference sequence). V was clipped by 1 base and J by 4 bases; unmatched bases: 4. DNA of the CDR3: TGCAGTGCTAGAGGGGGACAGGGCGGCACTGAAGCTTTCTTT. Protein product: CSARGGQGGTEAFF.

This clonotype has ten or more counts. The chain links TRBV18 to TRBJ1-3, with D possibly being TRBD1 (5 bases). The CDR3 is 15 residues long. The V end lost 0 bases, the J end lost 9 bases, and 15 bases lay between the germline ends. The germline V gene has CDR1 KGHSH and CDR2 LQKENI. The CDR3 coding sequence is TGTGCCAGCTCACCACCTTCGCAGGGTATAAGCACCATATATTTT. It encodes CASSPPSQGISTIYF.

V and J are TRBV20-1 and TRBJ2-3, with D tentatively TRBD1 or TRBD2 (6 bases each). CDR1 and CDR2 (germline): DFQATT, SNEGSKA (reference sequence). The CDR3 covers 16 residues. Trimming shortened V by 4 bases and J by 4 bases, and 21 bases separated the two germline ends. CDR3 protein: CSATVEGQGYPDTQYF. The CDR3 DNA reads TGCAGTGCTACAGTGGAGGGCCAGGGGTACCCAGATACGCAGTATTTT.

The sample holds many counts of this clonotype. The J gene is TRBJ2-7, the V gene TRBV5-1; TRBD1 agrees at 7 bases. The V and J ends lost 4 bases and 0 bases, in that order; junction bases with no gene match: 7. The CDR3 spans 15 residues. Germline CDR1 and CDR2: SGHRS and YFSETQ. CDR3 protein: CASSGKGQSSYEQYF. Here the CDR3 DNA reads TGCGCCAGCAGCGGAAAGGGACAGAGCTCCTACGAGCAGTACTTC.

The V and J genes are TRBV15 and TRBJ1-2, with a tentative D call TRBD1 (6 bases). Germline CDR1 reads LNHNV; CDR2 reads YYDKDF (reference sequence). CDR3 length: 14 residues. The V end was cut by 0 bases, the J end by 7 bases, with 12 bases between. CDR3 sequence: CATSRDRGLSGYTF. The CDR3 bases are TGTGCCACCAGCAGAGACAGGGGACTGTCTGGCTACACCTTC.

V gene TRBV9 combines with J gene TRBJ2-3; TRBD1 matches at 10 bases. Germline V lookup: CDR1 SGDLS, CDR2 YYNGEE. V trimming: 2 bases; J trimming: 6 bases; junction bases outside the gene matches: 9. The CDR3 runs to 16 residues. CDR3 in amino acids: CASSVSGTGDMDTQYF. In DNA form, the CDR3 reads TGTGCCAGCAGCGTTTCCGGGACAGGGGATATGGATACGCAGTATTTT.

This clonotype was observed many times. The CDR3 nucleotides are TGCGCCAGCAGCCCACGACTAGCGGCCACAGATACGCAGTATTTT. The encoded protein is CASSPRLAATDTQYF. V usage is TRBV5-1 and J usage is TRBJ2-3; 9 nucleotides match TRBD2. Germline loops: CDR1 SGHRS, CDR2 YFSETQ. CDR3 length: 15 residues. Germline trimming cut 4 bases from V and 2 bases from J; bases unmatched to any gene: 5.